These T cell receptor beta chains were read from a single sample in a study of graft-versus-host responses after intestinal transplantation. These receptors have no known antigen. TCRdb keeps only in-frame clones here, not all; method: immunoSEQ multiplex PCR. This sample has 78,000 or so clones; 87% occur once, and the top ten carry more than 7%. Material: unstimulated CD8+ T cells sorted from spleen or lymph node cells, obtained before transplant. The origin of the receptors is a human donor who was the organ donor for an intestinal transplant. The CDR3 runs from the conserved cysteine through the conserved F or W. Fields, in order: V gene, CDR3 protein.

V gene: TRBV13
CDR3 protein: CASSSRNNEQFF

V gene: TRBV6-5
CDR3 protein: CASSTGSGNTIYF

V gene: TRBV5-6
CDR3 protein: CASSLEGNGPQHF

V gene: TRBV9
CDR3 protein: CASSEGGLGETQYF

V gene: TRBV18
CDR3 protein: CASSPGLGGYTF

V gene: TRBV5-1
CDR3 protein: CATRIGEGYEQYF

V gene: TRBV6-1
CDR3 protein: CASSERRQRVVGNTIYF

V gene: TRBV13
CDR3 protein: CASSRGLGEQYF

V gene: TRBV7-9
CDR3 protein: CASSLMTEAFF

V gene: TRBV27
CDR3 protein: CASDVYYEQYF

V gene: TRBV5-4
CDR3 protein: CASSQSPGQGPHGYTF

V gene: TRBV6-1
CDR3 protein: CASSRGQVYEQYF

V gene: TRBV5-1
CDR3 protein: CASSLDRNTEAFF

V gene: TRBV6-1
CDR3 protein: CASSEAGLLF

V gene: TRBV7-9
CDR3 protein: CASSPGTSGGIRSYEQYF

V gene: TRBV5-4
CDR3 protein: CASSSGTGDSPLHF

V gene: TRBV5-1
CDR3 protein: CASSLALAVETQYF

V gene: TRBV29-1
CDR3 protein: CSVEDRGGVGGYTF

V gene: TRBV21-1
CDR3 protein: CASSLRQSDSYEQYF

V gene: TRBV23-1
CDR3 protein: CASTPGKDGLPGYTF

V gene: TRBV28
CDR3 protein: CASSLGTGGYEQYF

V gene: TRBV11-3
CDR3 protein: CASSPPGQPYEQYF

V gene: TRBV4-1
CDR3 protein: CASSQDNEQYF

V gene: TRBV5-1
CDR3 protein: CASSLTSLGELFF

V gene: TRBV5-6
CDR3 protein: CASSLVGGHLVVNYGYTF

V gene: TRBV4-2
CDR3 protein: CASSQIAGAPTDTQYF

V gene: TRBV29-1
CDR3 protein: CSANTGLDRGDEQYF

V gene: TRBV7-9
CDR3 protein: CASSLASSYEQYF

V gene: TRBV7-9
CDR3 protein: CASLRGTGDSGANVLTF

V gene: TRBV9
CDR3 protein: CASSQHGLAGTYEQYF

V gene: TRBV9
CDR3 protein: CASSVSGGVGTEAFF

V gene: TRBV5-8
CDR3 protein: CASSPQGHETQYF

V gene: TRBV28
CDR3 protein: CASRYSSQGLAFF

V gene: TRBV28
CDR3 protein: CASSLYSFNNQPQHF

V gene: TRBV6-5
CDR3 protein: CASRTSGSLNTEAFF

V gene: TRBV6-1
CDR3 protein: CASSPKVGGYEQYF

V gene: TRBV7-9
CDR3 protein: CASSLRRDLRLAGVYEQYF

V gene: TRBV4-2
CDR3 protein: CASGNRPYEQYF

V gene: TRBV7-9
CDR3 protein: CASSLQGGVYGYTF

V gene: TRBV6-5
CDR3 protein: CATRVFGTEAFF

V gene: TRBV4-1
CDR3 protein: CASSQVFVPPITSSNQPQHF

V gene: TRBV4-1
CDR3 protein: CASSQAGSPEQYF

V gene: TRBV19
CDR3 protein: CASRTRGGGKPQHF

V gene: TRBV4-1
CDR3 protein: CASRTTSGGSSSYEQYF

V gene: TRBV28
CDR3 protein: CASSSRLSATNEKLFF